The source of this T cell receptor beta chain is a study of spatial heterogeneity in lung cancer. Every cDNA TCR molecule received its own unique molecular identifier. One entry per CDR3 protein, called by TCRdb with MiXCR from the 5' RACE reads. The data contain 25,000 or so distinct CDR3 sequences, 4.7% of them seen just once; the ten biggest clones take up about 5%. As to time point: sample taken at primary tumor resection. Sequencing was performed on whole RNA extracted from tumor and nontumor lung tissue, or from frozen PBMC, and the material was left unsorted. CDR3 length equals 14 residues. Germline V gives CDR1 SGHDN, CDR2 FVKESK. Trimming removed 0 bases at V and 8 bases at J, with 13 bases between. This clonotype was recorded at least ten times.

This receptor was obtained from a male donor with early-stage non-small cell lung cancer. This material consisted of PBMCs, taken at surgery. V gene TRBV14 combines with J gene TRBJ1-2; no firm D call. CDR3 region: CASSQDLGVGGYTF. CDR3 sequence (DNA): TGTGCCAGCAGCCAAGATCTTGGGGTAGGGGGCTACACCTTC. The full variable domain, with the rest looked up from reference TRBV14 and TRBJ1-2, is EAGVTQFPSHSVIEKGQTVTLRCDPISGHDNLYWYRRVMGKEIKFLLHFVKESKQDESGMPNNRFLAERTGGTYSTLKVQPAELEDSGVYFCASSQDLGVGGYTFGSGTRLTVV.